This T cell receptor (beta chain) was found in a study of patients and donors after allogeneic stem cell transplantation. Trimming cost V 6 bases and J 5 bases; bases outside gene matches: 7. This CDR3 is 15 amino acids long. The germline gives CDR1 MNHEY, CDR2 SVGAGI. TCRdb independently ran MiXCR on the RT-PCR reads; one entry per CDR3 protein. Of approximately 57,000 distinct CDR3 sequences in the sample, more than 10% were seen once. The chain uses TRBV6-5 and TRBJ2-1; the match to TRBD2 covers 10 bases. The sequenced sample consisted of blood, either unsorted or a sorted T cell fraction (not recorded which). The TCR was taken from a human donor who was either an allogeneic HSCT recipient or a stem cell or donor lymphocyte infusion donor (not recorded which). It is not recorded whose cells these are; they may come from a transplant donor. CDR3 nucleotide sequence: TGTGCCAGCAGGGCCTGGACTAGCGGAGACAATGAGCAGTTCTTC. The encoded protein is CASRAWTSGDNEQFF.